One and the same sample provided the 21 T cell receptor beta chains below, sequenced in a study of blood T cell repertoires in COVID-19 (dated by TCRdb to 2018 to 2020). Libraries were built with the immunoSEQ multiplex PCR assay. Not all clones reach the TCRdb copy of this immuneACCESS table, which keeps in-frame sequences only. Checked studies attribute under half of the gap to unresolved V genes and leave the rest unexplained. The sample table holds about 300,000 clones, of which roughly 85% were seen once. The biggest ten clones account for more than 8% of the sample. The sample consisted of peripheral blood. All receptors come from a woman aged 45-60 years who had recovered from COVID-19.

J is TRBJ2-7 and V is TRBV19; 7 nucleotides align to TRBD2. The CDR3 sequence is 14 residues long. J gave up 3 bases and V 3 bases, and 5 bases lay outside the gene matches. Germline loops: CDR1 LNHDA, CDR2 SQIVND (reference sequence). DNA of the CDR3: TGTGCCAGTAGTATGGGCGGGAGCTACTACGAGCAGTACTTC. This translates into CASSMGGSYYEQYF.

The chain is built from TRBV12-3 or TRBV12-4 and TRBJ1-1; 7 nucleotides agree with TRBD1. J was trimmed by 1 base and V by 6 bases; bases with no gene match: 2. This CDR3 region has 13 residues. The CDR3 here is CASSGQENTEAFF. The CDR3 DNA is TGTGCCAGCAGCGGACAGGAGAACACTGAAGCTTTCTTT.

The V call is TRBV18, the J call TRBJ2-5; 7 bases map to TRBD1. The CDR3 is made up of 15 amino acids. The V and J ends lost 0 bases and 3 bases, in that order; junction bases with no gene match: 4. CDR1 is KGHSH and CDR2 is LQKENI in the germline V gene. The CDR3, as DNA: TGTGCCAGCTCACCACCGCCGGGACAGAAAGAGACCCAGTACTTC. Translation gives CASSPPPGQKETQYF.

The gene calls are TRBV30 and TRBJ1-1; 11 positions match TRBD1. J was trimmed by 4 bases and V by 0 bases; bases with no gene match: 13. There are 18 residues in the CDR3. Germline CDR1 reads GTSNPN; CDR2 reads SVGIG (reference sequence). The CDR3 here is CAWSVRTGGGRGGTEAFF. The CDR3 coding sequence is TGTGCCTGGAGTGTACGGACAGGGGGCGGACGGGGAGGCACTGAAGCTTTCTTT.

The CDR3 region has the DNA TGTGCCAGCAGTGATCCGGGACAGGGGAACCCATACTATGGCTACACCTTC. As protein: CASSDPGQGNPYYGYTF. V is TRBV25-1 and J is TRBJ1-2; 10 nucleotides agree with TRBD1. CDR3 length: 17 amino acids. J was trimmed by 3 bases and V by 3 bases; bases with no gene match: 10. The germline gives CDR1 MGHDK, CDR2 SYGVNS.

This chain links TRBV4-1 with TRBJ2-3; 10 bases are a match to TRBD1. The length of the CDR3 is 16 residues. Germline assignment: CDR1 MGHRA and CDR2 YSYEKL. Trimming removed 0 bases from V and 2 bases from J; junction bases left unmatched: 2. CDR3 bases: TGCGCCAGCAGCCAAGATGGGACAGGGGACACAGATACGCAGTATTTT. Protein: CASSQDGTGDTDTQYF.

The chain uses TRBV12-3 or TRBV12-4 and TRBJ2-7; D gene ambiguous. There are 12 residues in the CDR3. Trimming took 7 bases from V and 3 from J, leaving 10 bases between them. The CDR3 sequence is CASTKRLYEQYF. As DNA, the CDR3 is TGTGCCAGCACCAAGAGACTCTACGAGCAGTACTTC.

This chain links TRBV19 with TRBJ2-6; D unclear. The CDR3 has 16 residues. From germline, CDR1 is LNHDA and CDR2 SQIVND (reference sequence). V lost 6 bases and J lost 2, with 14 bases in between. The CDR3 coding sequence is TGTGCCAGTAGGCTACTAAAGGAGCCTGGGGCCAACGTCCTGACTTTC. Translating it yields CASRLLKEPGANVLTF.

The V and J genes are TRBV24-1 and TRBJ2-1; TRBD1 matches 10 bases. The CDR3 loop spans 15 amino acids. CDR1 KGHDR and CDR2 SFDVKD come from the germline V gene. V lost 4 bases to trimming and J lost 7 bases; unmatched junction nucleotides: 6. For the CDR3, the DNA is TGTGCCACCAGTGACGCGGGACAGGGGCATAATGAGCAGTTCTTC. Translated, it gives CATSDAGQGHNEQFF.

The chain employs TRBV29-1 and TRBJ1-1; TRBD1 is a possible D gene (6 bases). CDR3 size: 12 residues. Trimming took off 5 bases at V and 6 bases at J, with 13 bases between the two ends. Germline V lookup: CDR1 SQVTM, CDR2 ANQGSEA. Here the CDR3 reads CSVSTGSSEAFF. The DNA of the CDR3 is TGCAGCGTTTCCACAGGGTCCTCTGAAGCTTTCTTT.

The V gene is TRBV25-1, the J gene TRBJ2-1; weak D call: TRBD1 (5 bases). Deletions cut 2 bases from V and 5 bases from J, with 10 bases between. This CDR3 is built from 14 residues. Looked up from germline, CDR1 is MGHDK and CDR2 is SYGVNS. The CDR3 sequence is CASSELRDNNEQFF. The CDR3 DNA reads as TGTGCCAGCAGTGAACTCAGGGATAACAATGAGCAGTTCTTC.

The chain is built from TRBV19 and TRBJ1-3; 8 nucleotides agree with TRBD1. This CDR3 has 18 amino acids. Losses at the gene ends were 2 bases for V and 3 bases for J; bases not matched to a gene: 12. CDR1 and CDR2 (germline): LNHDA, SQIVND (reference sequence). For the CDR3, the DNA is TGTGCCAGTAGTATACGCGGGACAGGAAGGTTCGTTGGAAACACCATATATTTT. It encodes CASSIRGTGRFVGNTIYF.

This chain uses TRBV7-2 with TRBJ1-2, with 8 bases that match TRBD1. V shed 0 bases, J shed 4 bases, and the junction held 1 base outside the gene matches. The CDR3 extends over 14 amino acids. The germline gives CDR1 SGHTA, CDR2 FQGNSA. The CDR3 sequence: CASSLAGQAYGYTF. The CDR3 coding sequence is TGTGCCAGCAGCTTAGCGGGACAGGCCTATGGCTACACCTTC.

CDR3 coding DNA: TGTGCCAGCTCCGGCCCAGGGCCTAGCTATGGCTACACCTTC. It translates to CASSGPGPSYGYTF. This chain links TRBV28 with TRBJ1-2; weak D call: TRBD1 (5 bases). V was trimmed by 8 bases and J by 4 bases, leaving 17 bases between them. Germline loops: CDR1 MDHEN, CDR2 SYDVKM. This CDR3 has 14 residues.

This chain connects TRBV28 to TRBJ1-6; D uncertain. The germline V gene encodes CDR1 MDHEN and CDR2 SYDVKM. V gave up 6 bases and J gave up 10 bases, with 10 bases separating them. The CDR3 loop spans 12 amino acids. The CDR3 reads CASSPTQSPLHF. CDR3 coding DNA: TGTGCCAGCAGCCCAACTCAATCACCCCTCCACTTT. The variable domain in full, with the rest retrieved from reference TRBV28 and TRBJ1-6, is DVKVTQSSRYLVKRTGEKVFLECVQDMDHENMFWYRQDPGLGLRLIYFSYDVKMKEKGDIPEGYSVSREKKERFSLILESASTNQTSMYLCASSPTQSPLHFGNGTRLTVT.

The chain uses TRBV19 and TRBJ2-2; possible D gene TRBD2, 5 bases. The CDR3 totals 14 residues. V was shortened by 10 bases and J by 0 bases, with 12 bases between the two germline ends. Germline V gene data show CDR1 as LNHDA and CDR2 as SQIVND (reference sequence). The CDR3 protein is CATGEYSNTGELFF. CDR3 DNA: TGTGCCACCGGGGAATACTCGAACACCGGGGAGCTGTTTTTT.

The chain carries TRBV6-2 or TRBV6-3 and TRBJ2-1; possible D gene TRBD1, 5 bases. V lost 5 bases and J 1 base, leaving 12 bases between the germline ends. The CDR3 length is 15 residues. Germline-derived CDR1 and CDR2 are MNHEY and SVGEGT. The CDR3: CASSPGHTSYNEQFF. Written as DNA, the CDR3 is TGTGCCAGCAGTCCCGGACACACTTCCTACAATGAGCAGTTCTTC.

The chain has TRBV7-9 and TRBJ1-4, with no clear D. The germline V and J ends were trimmed by 7 bases and 0 bases, with 15 bases remaining between them. Germline V CDR1 and CDR2: SEHNR, FQNEAQ (reference sequence). The CDR3 runs to 16 residues. The CDR3 region is CASNALTSATNEKLFF. CDR3 bases: TGTGCCAGCAACGCTTTGACATCTGCAACTAATGAAAAACTGTTTTTT. The complete variable domain, with remaining parts taken from reference TRBV7-9 and TRBJ1-4, reads DTGVSQNPRHKITKRGQNVTFRCDPISEHNRLYWYRQTLGQGPEFLTYFQNEAQLEKSRLLSDRFSAERPKGSFSTLEIQRTEQGDSAMYLCASNALTSATNEKLFFGSGTQLSVL.

The rearrangement links TRBV7-2 to TRBJ1-2, with a weak D call TRBD1 (5 bases). In germline, CDR1 is SGHTA, CDR2 FQGNSA. The CDR3 contains 15 residues. V lost 2 bases and J lost 2, with 12 bases in between. Here the CDR3 DNA reads TGTGCCAGCAGCTTAATGGTCGGGGGGAACTATGGCTACACCTTC. Translation gives CASSLMVGGNYGYTF.

This rearrangement joins TRBV24-1 to TRBJ2-1, with 10 bases matching TRBD1. With 8 bases clipped from V and 6 bases from J, the junction kept 6 bases outside the gene matches. Germline V gene sequence: CDR1 KGHDR, CDR2 SFDVKD. The CDR3 totals 14 residues. The CDR3 bases are TGTGCCACCAAACCGGGACAGGGGTCCAATGAGCAGTTCTTC. It encodes CATKPGQGSNEQFF.

This clone occurred once. The CDR3 nucleotides read TGTGCCAGCAGCCAGAACCGGGACAGTCTCTCTGGGGCCAACGTCCTGACTTTC. Protein sequence: CASSQNRDSLSGANVLTF. This chain connects TRBV7-2 to TRBJ2-6, with 7 positions matching TRBD1. The length of the CDR3 is 18 residues. V shed 5 bases, J shed 0 bases, and the junction held 10 bases outside the gene matches. Germline V gene sequence: CDR1 SGHTA, CDR2 FQGNSA. The entire variable domain, with the rest obtained from reference TRBV7-2 and TRBJ2-6, is as follows: GAGVSQSPSNKVTEKGKDVELRCDPISGHTALYWYRQSLGQGLEFLIYFQGNSAPDKSGLPSDRFSAERTGGSVSTLTIQRTQQEDSAVYLCASSQNRDSLSGANVLTFGAGSRLTVL.